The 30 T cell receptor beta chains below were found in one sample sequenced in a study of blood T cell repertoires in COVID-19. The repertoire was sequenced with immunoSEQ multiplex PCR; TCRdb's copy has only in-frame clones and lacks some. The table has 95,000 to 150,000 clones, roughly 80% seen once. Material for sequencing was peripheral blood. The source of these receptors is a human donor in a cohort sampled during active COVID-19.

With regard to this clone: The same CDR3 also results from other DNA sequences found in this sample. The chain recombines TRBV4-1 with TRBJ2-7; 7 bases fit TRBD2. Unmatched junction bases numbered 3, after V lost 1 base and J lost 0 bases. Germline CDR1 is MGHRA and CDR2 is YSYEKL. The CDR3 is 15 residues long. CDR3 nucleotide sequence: TGCGCCAGCAGCCAAGTGGGCGGGAGCTCCTACGAGCAGTACTTC. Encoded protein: CASSQVGGSSYEQYF.

DNA of the CDR3: TGTGCCAGCAGCGTCGGACAGGGGGGAACCTACGAGCAGTACTTC. Protein sequence: CASSVGQGGTYEQYF. V usage is TRBV7-6 and J usage is TRBJ2-7, with 10 bases that match TRBD1. Trimming cost V 5 bases and J 2 bases; bases outside gene matches: 6. Per germline, CDR1 SGHVS and CDR2 FNYEAQ. The CDR3 contains 15 residues.

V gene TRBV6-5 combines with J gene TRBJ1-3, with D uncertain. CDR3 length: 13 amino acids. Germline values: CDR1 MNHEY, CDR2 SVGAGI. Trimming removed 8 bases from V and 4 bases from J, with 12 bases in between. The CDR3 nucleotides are TGTGCCAGCGTGGCGACAACCGGAAACACCATATATTTT. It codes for CASVATTGNTIYF.

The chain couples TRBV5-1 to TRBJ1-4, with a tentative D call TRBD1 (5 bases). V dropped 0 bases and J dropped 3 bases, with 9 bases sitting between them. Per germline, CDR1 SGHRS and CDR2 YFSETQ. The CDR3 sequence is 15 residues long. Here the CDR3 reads CASSLGQGANEKLFF. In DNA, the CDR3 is TGCGCCAGCAGCTTGGGCCAGGGTGCTAATGAAAAACTGTTTTTT.

CDR3 region: CASTDSPHEQYF. The CDR3 DNA sequence: TGTGCCAGTACCGACAGCCCCCACGAGCAGTACTTC. The chain combines TRBV25-1 with TRBJ2-7; TRBD1 might be the D (5 bases). V was pared by 9 bases and J by 5 bases, with 14 bases between. This CDR3 is built from 12 residues. Germline CDR1 is MGHDK and CDR2 is SYGVNS.

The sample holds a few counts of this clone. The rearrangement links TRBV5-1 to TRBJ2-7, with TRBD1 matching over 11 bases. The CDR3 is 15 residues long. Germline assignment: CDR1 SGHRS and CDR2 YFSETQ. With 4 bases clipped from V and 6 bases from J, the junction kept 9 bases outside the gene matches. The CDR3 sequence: CASSPRGTGGFEQYF. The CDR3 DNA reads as TGCGCCAGCAGCCCACGAGGGACAGGGGGATTCGAGCAGTACTTC.

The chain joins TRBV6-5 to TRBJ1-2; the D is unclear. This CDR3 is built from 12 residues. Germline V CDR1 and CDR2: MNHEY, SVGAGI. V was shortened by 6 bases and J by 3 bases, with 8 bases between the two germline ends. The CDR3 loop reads CASSPGDYGYTF. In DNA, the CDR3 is TGTGCCAGCAGCCCCGGGGACTATGGCTACACCTTC.

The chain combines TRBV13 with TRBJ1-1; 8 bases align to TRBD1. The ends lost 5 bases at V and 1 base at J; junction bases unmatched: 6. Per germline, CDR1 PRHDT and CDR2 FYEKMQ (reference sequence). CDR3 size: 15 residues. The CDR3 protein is CASSAPDRANTEAFF. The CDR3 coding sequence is TGTGCCAGCAGCGCACCGGACAGGGCGAACACTGAAGCTTTCTTT.

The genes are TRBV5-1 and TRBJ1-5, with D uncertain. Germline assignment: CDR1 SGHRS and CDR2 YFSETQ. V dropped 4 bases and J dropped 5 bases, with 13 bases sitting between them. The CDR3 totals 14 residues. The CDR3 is CASSPGDGDQPQHF. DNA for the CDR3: TGCGCCAGCAGCCCAGGAGACGGGGATCAGCCCCAGCATTTT.

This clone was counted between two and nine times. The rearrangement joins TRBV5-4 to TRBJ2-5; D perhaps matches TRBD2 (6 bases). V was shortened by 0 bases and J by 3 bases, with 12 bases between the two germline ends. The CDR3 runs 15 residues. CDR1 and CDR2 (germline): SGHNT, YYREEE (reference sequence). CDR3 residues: CASSLVGGVEETQYF. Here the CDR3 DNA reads TGTGCCAGCAGCTTGGTCGGCGGGGTAGAAGAGACCCAGTACTTC. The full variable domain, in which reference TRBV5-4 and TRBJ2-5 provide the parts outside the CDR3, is ETGVTQSPTHLIKTRGQQVTLRCSSQSGHNTVSWYQQALGQGPQFIFQYYREEENGRGNFPPRFSGLQFPNYSSELNVNALELDDSALYLCASSLVGGVEETQYFGPGTRLLVL.

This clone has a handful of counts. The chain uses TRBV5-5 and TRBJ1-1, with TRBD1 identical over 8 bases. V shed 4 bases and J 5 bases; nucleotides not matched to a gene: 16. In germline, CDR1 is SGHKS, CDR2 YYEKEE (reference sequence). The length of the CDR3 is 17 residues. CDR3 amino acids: CASSTGQGKAQRTEAFF. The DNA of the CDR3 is TGTGCCAGCAGCACCGGACAGGGTAAGGCACAACGGACTGAAGCTTTCTTT.

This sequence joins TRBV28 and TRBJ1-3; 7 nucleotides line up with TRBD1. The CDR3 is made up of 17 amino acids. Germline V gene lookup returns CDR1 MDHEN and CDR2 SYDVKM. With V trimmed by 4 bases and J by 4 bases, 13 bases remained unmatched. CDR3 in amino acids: CASSSPYRGKRGNTIYF. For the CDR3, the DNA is TGTGCCAGCAGTTCCCCGTACAGGGGAAAAAGGGGAAACACCATATATTTT.

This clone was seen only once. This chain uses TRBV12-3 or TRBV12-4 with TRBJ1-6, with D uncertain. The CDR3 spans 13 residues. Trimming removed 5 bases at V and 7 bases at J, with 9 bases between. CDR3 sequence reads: CASSAQMNSPLHF. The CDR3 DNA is TGTGCCAGCAGTGCCCAGATGAATTCACCCCTCCACTTT.

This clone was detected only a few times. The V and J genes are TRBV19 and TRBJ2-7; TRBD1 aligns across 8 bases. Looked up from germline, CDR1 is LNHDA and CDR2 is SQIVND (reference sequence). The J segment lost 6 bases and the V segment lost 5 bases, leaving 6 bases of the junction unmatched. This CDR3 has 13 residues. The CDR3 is CASSAGQGLEQYF. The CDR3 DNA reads TGTGCCAGTAGTGCCGGACAGGGACTCGAGCAGTACTTC.

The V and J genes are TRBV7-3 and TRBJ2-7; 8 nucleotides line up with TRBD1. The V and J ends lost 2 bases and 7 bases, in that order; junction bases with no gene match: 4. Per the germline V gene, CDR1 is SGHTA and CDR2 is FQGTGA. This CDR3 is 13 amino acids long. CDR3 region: CASSLQGAGEQYF. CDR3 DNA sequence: TGTGCCAGCAGCTTACAGGGGGCAGGGGAGCAGTACTTC.

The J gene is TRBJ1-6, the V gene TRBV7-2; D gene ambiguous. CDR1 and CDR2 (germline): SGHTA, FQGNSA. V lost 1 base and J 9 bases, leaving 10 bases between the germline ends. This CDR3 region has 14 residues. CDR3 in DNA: TGTGCCAGCAGCTTAGGAGGTGGTAGTTCACCCCTCCACTTT. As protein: CASSLGGGSSPLHF.

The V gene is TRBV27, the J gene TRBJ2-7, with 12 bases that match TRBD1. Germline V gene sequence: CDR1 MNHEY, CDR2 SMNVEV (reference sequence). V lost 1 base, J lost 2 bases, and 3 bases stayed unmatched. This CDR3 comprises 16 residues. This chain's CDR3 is CASSLWGDRGPYEQYF. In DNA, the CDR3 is TGTGCCAGCAGTTTATGGGGGGACAGGGGGCCCTACGAGCAGTACTTC.

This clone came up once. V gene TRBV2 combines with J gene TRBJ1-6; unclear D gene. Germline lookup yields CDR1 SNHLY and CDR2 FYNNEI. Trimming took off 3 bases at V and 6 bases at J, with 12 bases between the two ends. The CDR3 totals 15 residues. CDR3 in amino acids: CASSDTVTGNSPLHF. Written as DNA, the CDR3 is TGTGCCAGCAGTGATACGGTGACGGGTAATTCACCCCTCCACTTT.

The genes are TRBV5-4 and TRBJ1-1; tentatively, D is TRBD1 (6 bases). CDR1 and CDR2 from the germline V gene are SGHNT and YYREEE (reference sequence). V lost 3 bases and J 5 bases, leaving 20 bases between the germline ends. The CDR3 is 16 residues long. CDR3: CASSWRGGGRGTEAFF. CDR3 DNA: TGTGCCAGCAGCTGGCGGGGGGGCGGCCGTGGGACTGAAGCTTTCTTT.

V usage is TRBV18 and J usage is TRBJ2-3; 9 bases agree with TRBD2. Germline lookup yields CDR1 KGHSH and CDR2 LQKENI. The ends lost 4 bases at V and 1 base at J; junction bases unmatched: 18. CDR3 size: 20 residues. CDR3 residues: CASSLKSASGASGGTDTQYF. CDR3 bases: TGTGCCAGCTCACTTAAGAGCGCTAGCGGGGCTAGCGGGGGCACAGATACGCAGTATTTT.

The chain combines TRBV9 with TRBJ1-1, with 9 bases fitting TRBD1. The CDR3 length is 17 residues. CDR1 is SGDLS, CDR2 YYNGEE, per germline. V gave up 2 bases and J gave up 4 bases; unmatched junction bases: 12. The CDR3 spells CASSVTGGAIGGTEAFF. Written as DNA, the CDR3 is TGTGCCAGCAGCGTTACAGGGGGCGCCATCGGTGGCACTGAAGCTTTCTTT.

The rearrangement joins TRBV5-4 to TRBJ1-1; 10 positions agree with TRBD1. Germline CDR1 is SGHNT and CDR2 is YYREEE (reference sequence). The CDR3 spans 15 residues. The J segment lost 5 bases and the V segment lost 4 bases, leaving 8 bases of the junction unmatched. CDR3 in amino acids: CASSTPGQGSTEAFF. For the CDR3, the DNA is TGTGCCAGCAGCACCCCGGGACAGGGGAGTACTGAAGCTTTCTTT.

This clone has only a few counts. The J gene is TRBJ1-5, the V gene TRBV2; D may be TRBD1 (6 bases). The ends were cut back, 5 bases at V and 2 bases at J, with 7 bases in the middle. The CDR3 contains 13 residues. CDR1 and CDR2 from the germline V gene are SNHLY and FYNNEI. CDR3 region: CASSRQGNQPQHF. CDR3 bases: TGTGCCAGCAGTCGACAGGGCAATCAGCCCCAGCATTTT.

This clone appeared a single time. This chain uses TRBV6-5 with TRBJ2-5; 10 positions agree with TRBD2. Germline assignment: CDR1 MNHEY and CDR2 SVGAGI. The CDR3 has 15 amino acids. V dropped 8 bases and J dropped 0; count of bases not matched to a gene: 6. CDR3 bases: TGTGCCAGCGGCTTGCTAGCGGGGGACCAAGAGACCCAGTACTTC. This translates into CASGLLAGDQETQYF.

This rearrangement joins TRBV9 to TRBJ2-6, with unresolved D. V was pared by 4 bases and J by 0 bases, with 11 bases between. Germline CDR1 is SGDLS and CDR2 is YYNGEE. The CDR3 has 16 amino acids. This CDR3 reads CASSFALRSGANVLTF. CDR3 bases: TGTGCCAGCAGCTTCGCTTTGCGCTCTGGGGCCAACGTCCTGACTTTC.

The CDR3 nucleotides are TGTGCCAGCAGCTGGGGACAGGCCTACGAGCAGTACTTC. Protein product: CASSWGQAYEQYF. J is TRBJ2-7 and V is TRBV5-4; 8 bases align to TRBD1. This CDR3 has 13 amino acids. Germline CDR1 and CDR2: SGHNT and YYREEE (reference sequence). The ends lost 3 bases at V and 2 bases at J; junction bases unmatched: 1.

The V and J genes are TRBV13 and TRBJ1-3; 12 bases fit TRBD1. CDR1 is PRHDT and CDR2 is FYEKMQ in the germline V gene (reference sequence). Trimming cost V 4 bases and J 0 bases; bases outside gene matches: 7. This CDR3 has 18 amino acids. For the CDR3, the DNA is TGTGCCAGCAGCTCCGGGACAGGGGGCGCTGGCTCTGGAAACACCATATATTTT. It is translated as CASSSGTGGAGSGNTIYF.

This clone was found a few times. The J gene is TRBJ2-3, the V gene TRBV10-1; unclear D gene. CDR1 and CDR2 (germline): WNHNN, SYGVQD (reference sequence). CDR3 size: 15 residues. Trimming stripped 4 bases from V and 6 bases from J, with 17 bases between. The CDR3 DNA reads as TGCGCCAGCAGTGGAGACTTCAGTAAGCACGATACGCAGTATTTT. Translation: CASSGDFSKHDTQYF.

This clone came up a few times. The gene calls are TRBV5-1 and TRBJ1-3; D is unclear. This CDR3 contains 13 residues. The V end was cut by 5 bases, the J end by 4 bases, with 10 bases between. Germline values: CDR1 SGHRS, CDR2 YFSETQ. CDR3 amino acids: CASREGSGNTIYF. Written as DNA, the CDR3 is TGCGCCAGCAGGGAGGGTTCCGGAAACACCATATATTTT.

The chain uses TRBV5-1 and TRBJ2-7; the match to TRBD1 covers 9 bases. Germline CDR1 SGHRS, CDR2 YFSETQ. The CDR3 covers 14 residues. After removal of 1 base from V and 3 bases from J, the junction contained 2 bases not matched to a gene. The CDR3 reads CASSLTGGFYEQYF. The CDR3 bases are TGCGCCAGCAGCTTGACAGGGGGCTTCTACGAGCAGTACTTC.